The source of this T cell receptor (beta chain) is a study of Ad26.COV2.S vaccination and SARS-CoV-2 variants. Sequenced by immunoSEQ multiplex PCR; TCRdb stores in-frame clones only, minus some. The repertoire has some 350,000 clones, roughly 84% of them found once; the top ten carry less than 4%. Treatment here: around 19 received Ad26.COV2.S at low or high dose, single or two shots; five or six received placebo; per-sample allocation not given. The samples date from day 63 after the first vaccine or placebo injection. CDR3 length: 12 residues. The V gene lost 4 bases and the J gene lost 8 bases, with 11 bases spanning the gap. Germline loops: CDR1 LGHDT, CDR2 YNNKEL (reference sequence).

The rearrangement links TRBV3-1 (or the pseudogene TRBV3-2) to TRBJ1-1; perhaps TRBD1 as D (6 bases). The receptor's source is a person aged 18-65 years who received the Ad26.COV2.S COVID-19 vaccine or a placebo. The sample consisted of peripheral blood, taken in a trial of Ad26.COV2.S vaccine versus placebo. The CDR3 sequence is CASSLRGVEAFF. CDR3 DNA sequence: TGTGCCAGCAGCCTCAGGGGTGTCGAAGCTTTCTTT.